In its sample, the clone carrying this T cell receptor beta chain was seen once. Its antigen is unidentified. This specimen belongs to a study of somatic mutations in cytotoxic T cells in rheumatoid arthritis. Study context: Patients had 25 to 30 ml EDTA blood drawn right after diagnosis, before any treatment. Study-wide results and caveats: Levels of CD8+ T-cell clonality in rheumatoid arthritis patients were statistically indistinguishable from those seen in age-matched healthy controls, with no significant difference.

CDR1 and CDR2 from the germline V gene are MNHNS and SASEGT. This CDR3 contains 13 residues. V lost 0 bases, J lost 8 bases, and 7 bases lay in between. As processed by the authors: Patient CD8+ clones above 1% seldom matched published virus-specific TCRB sequences. Produced via immunoSEQ multiplex PCR; TCRdb's table is partial and in-frame only. That table furnishes V, J and clone size, whereas the DNA furnished D and trimming. The sample has under 9,000 clones, 80% to 90% seen once. CD4+ cells and CD8+ cells were each obtained through positive magnetic bead selection, and their purity was assessed by flow cytometry.

The receptor was isolated from a woman aged 70-85 years with rheumatoid arthritis. The chain links TRBV6-1 to TRBJ1-4; TRBD1 is a possible D gene (6 bases). Source material: CD8+ T cells sorted from blood. The CDR3 coding sequence is TGTGCCAGCAGTGAAGCGCAGGGGGAAAAACTGTTTTTT. It yields the protein CASSEAQGEKLFF.